The 30 T cell receptor beta chains listed next were all sequenced from one sample in a study of blood T cell repertoires in COVID-19. Sequenced by immunoSEQ multiplex PCR; TCRdb stores in-frame clones only, minus some. The sample shows over 300,000 clones, roughly 85% of them seen only once. The sequencing input was peripheral blood. These TCRs come from a human donor in a cohort sampled during active COVID-19.

The genes are TRBV11-2 and TRBJ1-5, with no clear D. The V gene's germline CDR1 is SGHAT and CDR2 FQNNGV. Trimming pared 0 bases from V and 6 bases from J, leaving 6 bases between. CDR3 length: 13 residues. The CDR3, as DNA: TGTGCCAGCAGCTTAGACCTTCGTCAGCCCCAGCATTTT. Translated: CASSLDLRQPQHF.

This clone showed up just once. The same CDR3 arises from other DNA sequences in this sample as well. V gene TRBV7-2 combines with J gene TRBJ2-7; D is unresolved. The germline V gene has CDR1 SGHTA and CDR2 FQGNSA. V dropped 2 bases and J dropped 3 bases, with 5 bases sitting between them. CDR3 size: 12 residues. The CDR3 is CASSLTGYEQYF. DNA of the CDR3: TGTGCCAGCAGCTTAACGGGCTACGAGCAGTACTTC.

The chain couples TRBV5-1 to TRBJ2-7; D is possibly TRBD1 (8 bases). The germline V gene encodes CDR1 SGHRS and CDR2 YFSETQ. The CDR3 is 14 residues long. The germline V and J ends were trimmed by 0 bases and 4 bases, with 11 bases remaining between them. The CDR3 region is CASSLEQGGYEQYF. The CDR3, as DNA: TGCGCCAGCAGCTTGGAACAGGGGGGGTACGAGCAGTACTTC.

The chain combines TRBV5-1 with TRBJ1-4, with 7 bases that match TRBD1. V was pared by 4 bases and J by 6 bases, with 3 bases of the junction left unmatched. The CDR3 length is 13 residues. Germline V lookup: CDR1 SGHRS, CDR2 YFSETQ. CDR3 sequence (DNA): TGCGCCAGCAGCCCCCAGGGGGATGAAAAACTGTTTTTT. This sequence encodes CASSPQGDEKLFF.

Only a few counts were recorded for this clone. The rearrangement links TRBV6-6 to TRBJ1-2; 7 bases agree with TRBD1. V was pared by 5 bases and J by 4 bases, with 4 bases of the junction left unmatched. From germline, CDR1 is MNHNY and CDR2 SVGAGI (reference sequence). The CDR3 has 13 residues. CDR3 region: CASSTTGAYGYTF. Written as DNA, the CDR3 is TGTGCCAGCAGTACAACAGGGGCCTATGGCTACACCTTC.

The J gene is TRBJ2-4, the V gene TRBV12-5, with 8 nucleotides matching TRBD1. CDR1 LGHNT and CDR2 FRNRAP come from the germline V gene. Trimming at V came to 6 bases and at J to 1 base, leaving 5 bases not matched to a gene. The CDR3 is 15 residues long. The CDR3 is CASGSTGAAKNIQYF. Here the CDR3 DNA reads TGTGCTAGTGGCTCGACAGGGGCGGCCAAAAACATTCAGTACTTC.

The chain uses TRBV9 and TRBJ2-2, with 12 bases that match TRBD2. This CDR3 contains 15 residues. Germline CDR1 SGDLS, CDR2 YYNGEE. J was trimmed by 7 bases and V by 4 bases; bases with no gene match: 5. This CDR3 reads CASSPPGLAGGELFF. The CDR3 nucleotides are TGTGCCAGCAGCCCCCCGGGACTAGCGGGCGGGGAGCTGTTTTTT.

The chain is built from TRBV27 and TRBJ2-7, with TRBD2 as a possible D gene (6 bases). The CDR3 runs 14 residues. Per germline, CDR1 MNHEY and CDR2 SMNVEV (reference sequence). The ends were cut back, 5 bases at V and 0 bases at J, with 11 bases in the middle. The CDR3 DNA sequence: TGTGCCAGCAGTCCTTTCGGGAGCTCCTACGAGCAGTACTTC. Translated, it gives CASSPFGSSYEQYF.

The table lists this clone with a few counts. The junction does not match germline at one end; this may be a read error. The rearrangement joins TRBV20-1 to TRBJ2-7; possible D gene TRBD2, 6 bases. There are 9 residues in the CDR3. In germline, CDR1 is DFQATT, CDR2 SNEGSKA (reference sequence). The CDR3 here is CRGGDYTQF. The CDR3 bases are TGCAGGGGGGGTGACTATACCCAATTC.

The chain is built from TRBV10-3 and TRBJ2-7; 9 bases map to TRBD2. This CDR3 is 18 amino acids long. Germline lookup yields CDR1 ENHRY and CDR2 SYGVKD. The V segment lost 1 base and the J segment 5 bases; nucleotides outside the gene matches: 15. The chain's CDR3 is CAISEYELAGISYDEQYF. CDR3 DNA sequence: TGTGCCATCAGTGAGTATGAACTAGCGGGTATCTCCTACGACGAGCAGTACTTC.

This clone was seen at least ten times. The chain is built from TRBV7-9 and TRBJ1-1; D remains unclear. This CDR3 is 11 amino acids long. The ends were cut back, 4 bases at V and 4 bases at J, with 4 bases in the middle. Germline CDR1 reads SEHNR; CDR2 reads FQNEAQ (reference sequence). CDR3 protein: CASSSFTEAFF. The CDR3 region has the DNA TGTGCCAGCAGCTCCTTCACTGAAGCTTTCTTT.

The chain carries TRBV12-5 and TRBJ2-3; the D gene is possibly TRBD2 (5 bases). The CDR3 is made up of 14 amino acids. Germline CDR1 reads LGHNT; CDR2 reads FRNRAP. Trimming removed 3 bases at V and 0 bases at J, with 7 bases between. CDR3 region: CASGFGESTDTQYF. DNA for the CDR3: TGTGCTAGTGGTTTCGGGGAGAGCACAGATACGCAGTATTTT. The whole variable domain, remainder taken from reference TRBV12-5 and TRBJ2-3, is DARVTQTPRHKVTEMGQEVTMRCQPILGHNTVFWYRQTMMQGLELLAYFRNRAPLDDSGMPKDRFSAEMPDATLATLKIQPSEPRDSAVYFCASGFGESTDTQYFGPGTRLTVL.

This chain links TRBV3-1 (or the pseudogene TRBV3-2) with TRBJ2-2; D unresolved. Germline CDR1 LGHDT, CDR2 YNNKEL (reference sequence). Trimming removed 7 bases from V and 4 bases from J, with 4 bases in between. The CDR3 covers 11 residues. The CDR3: CASTLTGELFF. CDR3 in DNA: TGTGCCAGCACACTCACCGGGGAGCTGTTTTTT.

V gene TRBV4-2 combines with J gene TRBJ2-3; 7 bases are a match to TRBD1. CDR3 size: 15 residues. V dropped 1 base and J dropped 4; count of bases not matched to a gene: 5. Per the germline V gene, CDR1 is LGHNA and CDR2 is YNFKEQ. The CDR3 here is CASSQAKGAADTQYF. CDR3 nucleotide sequence: TGTGCCAGCAGCCAAGCGAAGGGGGCAGCAGATACGCAGTATTTT.

Note on this clone: The sample carries other DNA sequences with the same CDR3. The rearrangement joins TRBV9 to TRBJ2-3; a possible D gene is TRBD1 (6 bases). V was cut by 0 bases and J by 3 bases, with 11 bases left in between. This CDR3 region has 15 residues. The germline CDR1 and CDR2 sequences are SGDLS and YYNGEE. The CDR3 bases are TGTGCCAGCAGCGTAGGTGGGGGCGGTACAGATACGCAGTATTTT. Its translation is CASSVGGGGTDTQYF.

This clone has only a few counts. This chain connects TRBV15 to TRBJ1-5, with 8 bases lining up with TRBD1. Trimming cost V 0 bases and J 4 bases; bases outside gene matches: 2. The CDR3 sequence is 15 residues long. Germline lookup yields CDR1 LNHNV and CDR2 YYDKDF (reference sequence). The CDR3 is CATSRDRTGNQPQHF. CDR3 bases: TGTGCCACCAGCAGAGATAGGACAGGGAATCAGCCCCAGCATTTT.

The chain carries TRBV11-2 and TRBJ2-7, with 7 bases that match TRBD2. Germline V gives CDR1 SGHAT, CDR2 FQNNGV. The CDR3 sequence is 17 residues long. Germline trimming cut 5 bases from V and 2 bases from J; bases unmatched to any gene: 15. DNA of the CDR3: TGTGCCAGCAGCCGTCCCCTTCATAGCGGGTCCCCCTACGAGCAGTACTTC. This encodes CASSRPLHSGSPYEQYF.

This clone was recorded only once. V and J are TRBV9 and TRBJ2-4, with 8 nucleotides matching TRBD2. The CDR3 totals 16 residues. Germline CDR1 SGDLS, CDR2 YYNGEE. V shed 0 bases and J 1 base; nucleotides not matched to a gene: 3. The chain's CDR3 is CASSVAGGAAKNIQYF. DNA for the CDR3: TGTGCCAGCAGCGTAGCGGGGGGGGCGGCCAAAAACATTCAGTACTTC.

V is TRBV28 and J is TRBJ1-3; 8 bases agree with TRBD1. V lost 2 bases and J lost 4; bases outside the gene matches: 4. The length of the CDR3 is 15 residues. CDR1 and CDR2 from the germline V gene are MDHEN and SYDVKM. The CDR3 DNA reads TGTGCCAGCAGTTTAGATAGGACAGGGGGAAACACCATATATTTT. This sequence encodes CASSLDRTGGNTIYF.

V and J are TRBV4-1 and TRBJ2-1; 8 bases are shared with TRBD2. This CDR3 has 15 amino acids. The ends lost 1 base at V and 7 bases at J; junction bases unmatched: 6. Per germline, CDR1 MGHRA and CDR2 YSYEKL. DNA of the CDR3: TGCGCCAGCAGCCAAGTCCCGGGGGGGTTGAATGAGCAGTTCTTC. It translates to CASSQVPGGLNEQFF.

The CDR3 DNA follows: TGTGCCAGCAGCGTATTGCCCCTAGGAGGGAGCACAGATACGCAGTATTTT. Translating it yields CASSVLPLGGSTDTQYF. The gene calls are TRBV9 and TRBJ2-3; D possibly corresponds to TRBD2 (6 bases). Germline V gene sequence: CDR1 SGDLS, CDR2 YYNGEE. This CDR3 comprises 17 residues. V was cut by 1 base and J by 0 bases, with 15 bases left in between.

The rearrangement uses TRBV5-8 and TRBJ1-6; D remains unclear. The CDR3 is 15 amino acids. Germline values: CDR1 SGHTS, CDR2 YDEGEE. The V end lost 1 base, the J end lost 5 bases, and 10 bases lay between the germline ends. For the CDR3, the DNA is TGTGCCAGCAGCTTGTATAGAGAAAATAATTCACCCCTCCACTTT. As protein: CASSLYRENNSPLHF.

The chain couples TRBV6-5 to TRBJ1-2, with 8 bases lining up with TRBD1. The CDR3 covers 15 residues. The trim removed 6 bases at V and 0 bases at J, leaving 6 bases unmatched. CDR1 MNHEY and CDR2 SVGAGI come from the germline V gene. The CDR3 region is CASSRGQGANYGYTF. For the CDR3, the DNA is TGTGCCAGCAGCCGAGGACAGGGAGCTAACTATGGCTACACCTTC.

Notes on this clone: The same CDR3 arises from other DNA sequences in this sample as well. The chain uses TRBV18 and TRBJ2-7; 13 bases agree with TRBD2. CDR3 length: 14 residues. V was pared by 3 bases and J by 5 bases, with 1 base of the junction left unmatched. Germline CDR1 and CDR2: KGHSH and LQKENI. The CDR3 region is CASSPGLAGNEQYF. The CDR3 DNA reads as TGTGCCAGCTCACCGGGACTAGCGGGGAACGAGCAGTACTTC.

V and J are TRBV11-2 and TRBJ2-7; D gene uncertain. The CDR3 sequence is 14 residues long. V dropped 1 base and J dropped 4 bases, with 11 bases sitting between them. Germline V gene sequence: CDR1 SGHAT, CDR2 FQNNGV. CDR3 sequence reads: CASSLVPVEYEQYF. The DNA of the CDR3 is TGTGCCAGCAGCTTAGTTCCCGTAGAGTACGAGCAGTACTTC. Combining the CDR3 with reference TRBV11-2 and TRBJ2-7 gives the whole variable domain EAGVAQSPRYKIIEKRQSVAFWCNPISGHATLYWYQQILGQGPKLLIQFQNNGVVDDSQLPKDRFSAERLKGVDSTLKIQPAKLEDSAVYLCASSLVPVEYEQYFGPGTRLTVT.

For the CDR3, the DNA is TGTGCCACCAGTCGGGGGTTGAGCACAGATACGCAGTATTTT. Translation gives CATSRGLSTDTQYF. The chain employs TRBV24-1 and TRBJ2-3; D is possibly TRBD2 (6 bases). Germline V gene sequence: CDR1 KGHDR, CDR2 SFDVKD. V was clipped by 6 bases and J by 0 bases, with 9 bases between them. The length of the CDR3 is 14 residues.

The chain links TRBV6-2 or TRBV6-3 to TRBJ2-4; the match to TRBD1 covers 8 bases. Trimming at V came to 5 bases and at J to 0 bases, leaving 9 bases not matched to a gene. The CDR3 length is 17 residues. Germline V lookup: CDR1 MNHEY, CDR2 SVGEGT. DNA for the CDR3: TGTGCCAGCAGTCCCAGGACAGGGTACGAAGCCAAAAACATTCAGTACTTC. It yields the protein CASSPRTGYEAKNIQYF.

The chain links TRBV2 to TRBJ1-1; D call uncertain. The CDR3 spans 13 residues. The V and J ends lost 3 bases and 1 base respectively, with 6 bases between them. Germline CDR1 SNHLY, CDR2 FYNNEI. The CDR3 loop reads CASSDTWNTEAFF. The CDR3 DNA follows: TGTGCCAGCAGTGACACATGGAACACTGAAGCTTTCTTT. The whole variable domain, remainder taken from reference TRBV2 and TRBJ1-1, is EPEVTQTPSHQVTQMGQEVILRCVPISNHLYFYWYRQILGQKVEFLVSFYNNEISEKSEIFDDQFSVERPDGSNFTLKIRSTKLEDSAMYFCASSDTWNTEAFFGQGTRLTVV.

V gene TRBV6-5 combines with J gene TRBJ2-1, with D tentatively TRBD2 (7 bases). Per germline, CDR1 MNHEY and CDR2 SVGAGI. V shed 2 bases and J shed 9 bases, with 14 bases lying between them. The CDR3 totals 14 residues. CDR3 amino acids: CASSYLEGGSEQFF. CDR3 sequence (DNA): TGTGCCAGCAGTTACCTGGAGGGGGGGTCTGAGCAGTTCTTC.

CDR3 protein: CASSQTGTGGVDTQYF. The CDR3, as DNA: TGTGCCAGCAGCCAAACCGGGACAGGGGGCGTCGATACGCAGTATTTT. The chain recombines TRBV3-1 (or the pseudogene TRBV3-2) with TRBJ2-3; 12 bases agree with TRBD1. Germline assignment: CDR1 LGHDT and CDR2 YNNKEL (reference sequence). The junction had 6 bases not matched to a gene; V was cut back by 2 bases and J by 6 bases. CDR3 length equals 16 residues.